The present TCR beta chain was sequenced within a study of Graves' ophthalmopathy and Graves' hyperthyroidism. The germline V and J ends were trimmed by 1 base and 0 bases, with 18 bases remaining between them. Germline loops: CDR1 SGHVS, CDR2 FQNEAQ. CDR3 length: 18 amino acids. This clonotype has ten or more counts. Those donors who had ophthalmopathy presented with moderate-to-severe activity, a CAS of ≥3, a NOSPECS of ≥4 and a duration under 3 months. Diagnostic conclusions were grounded in clinical symptoms, serum thyroxine, TRAb, thyroid ultrasound and orbital computed tomography. As the template, RNA transcripts were used to amplify TCR beta CDR3 regions. Following a first-round RT-PCR that used HTBI primers, a second-round multiplex PCR was carried out. One entry per CDR3 protein, called by TCRdb with MiXCR from the multiplex PCR reads. Of fewer than 400,000 distinct CDR3 sequences detected, 15% to 20% appear once; the ten largest clones hold about 1.4%.

The chain links TRBV7-8 to TRBJ2-5; D is perhaps TRBD2 (6 bases). The receptor comes from a woman under 30 with Graves' ophthalmopathy. The sequenced sample was peripheral blood. The chain's CDR3 is CASSLGRTAREYQETQYF. CDR3 in DNA: TGTGCCAGCAGCTTAGGTAGGACGGCACGGGAGTACCAAGAGACCCAGTACTTC.